This T cell receptor beta chain is from a study of blood T cell repertoires in COVID-19. In the original workflow: It was from reference gene primer amplification that nucleated cell counts were estimated. The method was immunoSEQ multiplex PCR; TCRdb's version includes in-frame clones alone and lacks a portion of them. V and J calls and clone size come straight from that table; D and trimming were deduced from the DNA. Of roughly 150,000 clones in the sample, approximately 88% were seen once. The CDR3 runs 15 residues. Trimming cost V 0 bases and J 2 bases, with 10 bases left between them. Germline loops: CDR1 SGHDN, CDR2 FVKESK. Allocation to cohorts depended on clinical history reported by the participants. Up to 2 weeks before entering the study, exposed participants had met a COVID-19 case.

The source material was PBMCs or T cells enriched from blood (not recorded which). The chain employs TRBV14 and TRBJ1-2; D is perhaps TRBD1 (5 bases). This sequence was found in a man aged 70-80 years who had been exposed to COVID-19. The CDR3 bases are TGTGCCAGCAGCCAAGACTGGGGACTGAACTATGGCTACACCTTC. Translated: CASSQDWGLNYGYTF.